The TCR beta chain described here comes from a study of blood T cell repertoires in COVID-19. Across the whole study: Specimens from acute and convalescent COVID-19 originated in the United States, Italy and Spain. Sources were T cells, B-cell-depleted T cells, or PBMCs; the material itself was cDNA or gDNA.

Germline CDR1 is SGHTA and CDR2 is FQGNSA. The CDR3 sequence is 13 residues long. The V end was cut by 6 bases, the J end by 7 bases, with 12 bases between. Original processing methods: Quantification of nucleated cells was approximated via reference gene primer amplification. TCRdb's copy holds only in-frame clones and misses some; the assay was immunoSEQ multiplex PCR. That table furnishes V, J and clone size, whereas the DNA furnished D and trimming. The top ten hold about 3% of the sample, which has some 340,000 clones, about four fifths seen once. The origin of this receptor is a man aged 25-45 years with active or convalescent COVID-19. This chain connects TRBV7-2 to TRBJ2-2; D gene uncertain. The sample was peripheral blood. For the CDR3, the DNA is TGTGCCAGCAGGAAGAGGCCTAACGGGGAGCTGTTTTTT. This codes for CASRKRPNGELFF.